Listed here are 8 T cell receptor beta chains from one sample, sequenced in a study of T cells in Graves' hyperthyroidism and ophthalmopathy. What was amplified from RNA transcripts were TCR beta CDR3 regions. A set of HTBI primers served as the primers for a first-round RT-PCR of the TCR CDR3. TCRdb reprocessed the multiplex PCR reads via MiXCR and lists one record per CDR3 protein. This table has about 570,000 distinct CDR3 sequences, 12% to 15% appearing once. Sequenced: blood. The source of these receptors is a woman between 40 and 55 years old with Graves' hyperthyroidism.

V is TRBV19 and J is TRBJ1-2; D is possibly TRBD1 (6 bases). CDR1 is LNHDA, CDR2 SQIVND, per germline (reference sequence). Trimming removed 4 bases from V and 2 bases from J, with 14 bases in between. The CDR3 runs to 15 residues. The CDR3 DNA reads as TGTGCCAGTAGTACCTTGACAGGAGAAAACTATGGCTACACCTTC. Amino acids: CASSTLTGENYGYTF.

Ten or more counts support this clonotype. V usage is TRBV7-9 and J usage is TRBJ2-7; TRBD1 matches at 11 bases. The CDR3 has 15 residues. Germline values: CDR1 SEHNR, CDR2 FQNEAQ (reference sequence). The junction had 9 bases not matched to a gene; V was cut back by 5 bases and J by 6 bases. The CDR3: CASSPRTGGPAEQYF. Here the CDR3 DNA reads TGTGCCAGCAGCCCACGGACAGGGGGCCCGGCCGAGCAGTACTTC. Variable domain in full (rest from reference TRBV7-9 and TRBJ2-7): DTGVSQNPRHKITKRGQNVTFRCDPISEHNRLYWYRQTLGQGPEFLTYFQNEAQLEKSRLLSDRFSAERPKGSFSTLEIQRTEQGDSAMYLCASSPRTGGPAEQYFGPGTRLTVT.

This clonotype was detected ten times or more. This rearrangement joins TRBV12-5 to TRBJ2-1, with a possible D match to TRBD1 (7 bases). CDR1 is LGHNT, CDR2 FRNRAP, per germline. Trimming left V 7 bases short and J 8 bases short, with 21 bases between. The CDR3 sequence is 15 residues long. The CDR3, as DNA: TGTGCTAGTGCTGGTGTGACAGGGAGGAGGTATGAGCAGTTCTTC. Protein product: CASAGVTGRRYEQFF.

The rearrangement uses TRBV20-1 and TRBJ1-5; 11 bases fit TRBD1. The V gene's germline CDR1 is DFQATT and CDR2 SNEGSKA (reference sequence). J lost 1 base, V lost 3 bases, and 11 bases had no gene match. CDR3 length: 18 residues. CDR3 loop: CSASSWTGGRRSNQPQHF. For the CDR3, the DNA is TGCAGTGCTAGTAGTTGGACAGGGGGCCGGAGAAGCAATCAGCCCCAGCATTTT.

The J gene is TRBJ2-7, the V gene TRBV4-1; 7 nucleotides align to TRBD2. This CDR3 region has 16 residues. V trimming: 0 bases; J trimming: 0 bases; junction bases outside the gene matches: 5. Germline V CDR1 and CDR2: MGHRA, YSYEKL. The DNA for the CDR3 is TGCGCCAGCAGCCAAGATGGGGGGGAGTCCTCCTACGAGCAGTACTTC. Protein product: CASSQDGGESSYEQYF.

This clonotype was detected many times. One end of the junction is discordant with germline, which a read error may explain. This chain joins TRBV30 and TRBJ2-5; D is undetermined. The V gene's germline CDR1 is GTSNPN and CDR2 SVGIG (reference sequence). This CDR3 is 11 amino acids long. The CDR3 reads CAWSTQGTQYF. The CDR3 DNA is TGTGCCTGGAGTACCCAAGGGACCCAGTACTTC.

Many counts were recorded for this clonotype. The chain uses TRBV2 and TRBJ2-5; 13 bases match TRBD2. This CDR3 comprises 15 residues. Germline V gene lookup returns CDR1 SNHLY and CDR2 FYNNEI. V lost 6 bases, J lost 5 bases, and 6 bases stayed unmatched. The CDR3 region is CASRRTSGSVETQYF. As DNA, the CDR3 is TGTGCCAGCAGAAGGACTAGCGGGAGTGTGGAGACCCAGTACTTC.

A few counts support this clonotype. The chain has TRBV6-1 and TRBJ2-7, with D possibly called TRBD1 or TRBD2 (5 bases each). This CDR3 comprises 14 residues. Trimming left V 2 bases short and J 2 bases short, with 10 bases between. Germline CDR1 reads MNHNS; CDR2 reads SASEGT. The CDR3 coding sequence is TGTGCCAGCAGTGAATGGGGGTCCGCCTACGAGCAGTACTTC. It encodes CASSEWGSAYEQYF.